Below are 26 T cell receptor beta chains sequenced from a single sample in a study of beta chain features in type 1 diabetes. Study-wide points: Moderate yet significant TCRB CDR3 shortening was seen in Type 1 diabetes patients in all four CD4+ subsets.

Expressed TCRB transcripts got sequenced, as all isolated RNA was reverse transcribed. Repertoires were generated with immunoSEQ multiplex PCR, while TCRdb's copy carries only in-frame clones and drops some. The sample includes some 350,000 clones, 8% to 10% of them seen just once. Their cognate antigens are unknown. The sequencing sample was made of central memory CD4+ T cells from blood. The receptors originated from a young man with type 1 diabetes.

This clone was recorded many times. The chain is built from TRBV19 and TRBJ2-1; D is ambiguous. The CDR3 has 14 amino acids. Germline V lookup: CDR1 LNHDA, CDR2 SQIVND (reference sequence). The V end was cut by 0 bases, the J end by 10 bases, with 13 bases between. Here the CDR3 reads CASSIDRWAYEQFF. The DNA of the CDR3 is TGTGCCAGTAGTATAGATCGATGGGCATACGAGCAGTTCTTC.

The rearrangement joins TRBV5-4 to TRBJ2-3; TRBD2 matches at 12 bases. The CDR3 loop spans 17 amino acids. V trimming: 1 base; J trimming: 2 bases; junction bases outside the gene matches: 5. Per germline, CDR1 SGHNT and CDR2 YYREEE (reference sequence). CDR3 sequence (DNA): TGTGCCAGCAGCTTGCCACTAGCGGGAGGATCCACAGATACGCAGTATTTT. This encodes CASSLPLAGGSTDTQYF.

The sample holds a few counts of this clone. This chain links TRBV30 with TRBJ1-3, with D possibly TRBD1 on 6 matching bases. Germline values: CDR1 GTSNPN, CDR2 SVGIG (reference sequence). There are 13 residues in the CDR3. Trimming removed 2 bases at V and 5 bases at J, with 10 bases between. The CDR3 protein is CAWSRGGRNTIYF. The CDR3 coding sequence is TGTGCCTGGAGTCGGGGGGGCCGAAACACCATATATTTT.

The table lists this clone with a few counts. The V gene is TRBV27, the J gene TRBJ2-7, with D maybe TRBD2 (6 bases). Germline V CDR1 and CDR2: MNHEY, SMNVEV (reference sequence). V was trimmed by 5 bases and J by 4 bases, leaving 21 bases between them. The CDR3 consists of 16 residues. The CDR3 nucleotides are TGTGCCAGCAGTACACGTCCGGAACTAGCCACGTACGAGCAGTACTTC. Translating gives CASSTRPELATYEQYF.

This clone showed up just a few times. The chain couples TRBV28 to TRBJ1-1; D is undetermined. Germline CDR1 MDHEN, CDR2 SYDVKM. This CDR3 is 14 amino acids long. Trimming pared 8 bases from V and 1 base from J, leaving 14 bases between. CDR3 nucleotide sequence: TGTGCCAGCGTCAAAGGTGAGGGGAACACTGAAGCTTTCTTT. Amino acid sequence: CASVKGEGNTEAFF.

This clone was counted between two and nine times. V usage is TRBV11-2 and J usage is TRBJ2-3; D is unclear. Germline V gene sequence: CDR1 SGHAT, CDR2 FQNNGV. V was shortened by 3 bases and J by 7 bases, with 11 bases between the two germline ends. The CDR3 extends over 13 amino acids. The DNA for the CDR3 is TGTGCCAGCAGCTTTACTACTCGGAATACGCAGTATTTT. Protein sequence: CASSFTTRNTQYF. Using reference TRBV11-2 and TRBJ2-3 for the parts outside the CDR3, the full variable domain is EAGVAQSPRYKIIEKRQSVAFWCNPISGHATLYWYQQILGQGPKLLIQFQNNGVVDDSQLPKDRFSAERLKGVDSTLKIQPAKLEDSAVYLCASSFTTRNTQYFGPGTRLTVL.

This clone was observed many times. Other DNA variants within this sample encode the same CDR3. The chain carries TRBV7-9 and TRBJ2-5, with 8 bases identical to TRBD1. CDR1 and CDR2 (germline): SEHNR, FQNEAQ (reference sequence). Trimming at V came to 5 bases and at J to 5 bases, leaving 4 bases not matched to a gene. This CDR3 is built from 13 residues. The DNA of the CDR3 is TGTGCCAGCAGCGTCACAGGGGGTGAGACCCAGTACTTC. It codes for CASSVTGGETQYF.

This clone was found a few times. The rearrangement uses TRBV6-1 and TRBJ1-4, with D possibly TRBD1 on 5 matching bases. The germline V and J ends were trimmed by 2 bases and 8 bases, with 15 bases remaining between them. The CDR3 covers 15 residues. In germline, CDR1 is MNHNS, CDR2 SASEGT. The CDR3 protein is CASSEQGAKREKLFF. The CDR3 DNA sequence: TGTGCCAGCAGTGAACAAGGGGCAAAAAGAGAAAAACTGTTTTTT.

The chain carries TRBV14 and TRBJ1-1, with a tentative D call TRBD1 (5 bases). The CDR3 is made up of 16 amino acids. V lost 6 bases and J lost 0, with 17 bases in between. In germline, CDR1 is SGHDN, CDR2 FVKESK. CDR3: CASSLTGRYLNTEAFF. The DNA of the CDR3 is TGTGCCAGCAGTCTTACAGGACGGTACTTGAACACTGAAGCTTTCTTT.

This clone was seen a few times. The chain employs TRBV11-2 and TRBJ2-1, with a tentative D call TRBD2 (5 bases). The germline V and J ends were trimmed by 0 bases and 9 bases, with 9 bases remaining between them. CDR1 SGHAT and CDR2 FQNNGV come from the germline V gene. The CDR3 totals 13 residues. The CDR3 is CASSLDPGSEQFF. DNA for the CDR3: TGTGCCAGCAGCTTAGATCCGGGAAGTGAGCAGTTCTTC.

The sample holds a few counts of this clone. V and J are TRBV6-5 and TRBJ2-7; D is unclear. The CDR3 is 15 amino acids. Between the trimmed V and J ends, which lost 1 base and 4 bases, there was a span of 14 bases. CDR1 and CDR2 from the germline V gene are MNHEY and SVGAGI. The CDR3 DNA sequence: TGTGCCAGCAGTTACTTTGAGAGTGGAAAGTACGAGCAGTACTTC. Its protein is CASSYFESGKYEQYF.

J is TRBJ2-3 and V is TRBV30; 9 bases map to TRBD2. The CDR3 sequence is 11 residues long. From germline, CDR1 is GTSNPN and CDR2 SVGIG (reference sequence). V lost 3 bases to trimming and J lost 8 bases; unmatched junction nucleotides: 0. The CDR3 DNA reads TGTGCCTGGAGACTAGCGGGTACGCAGTATTTT. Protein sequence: CAWRLAGTQYF.

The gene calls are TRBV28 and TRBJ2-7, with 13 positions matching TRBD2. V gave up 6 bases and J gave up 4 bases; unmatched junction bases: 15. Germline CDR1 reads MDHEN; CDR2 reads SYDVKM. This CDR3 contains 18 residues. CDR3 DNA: TGTGCCAGCAGCTCAACTAGCGGGAGGGCCGGTCGGGTGTACGAGCAGTACTTC. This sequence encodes CASSSTSGRAGRVYEQYF.

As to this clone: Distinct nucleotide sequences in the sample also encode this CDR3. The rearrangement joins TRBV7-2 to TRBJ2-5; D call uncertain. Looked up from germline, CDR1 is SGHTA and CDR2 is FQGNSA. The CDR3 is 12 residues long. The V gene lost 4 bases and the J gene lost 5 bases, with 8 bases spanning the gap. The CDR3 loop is CASSSPWETQYF. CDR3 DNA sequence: TGTGCCAGCAGCTCTCCTTGGGAGACCCAGTACTTC. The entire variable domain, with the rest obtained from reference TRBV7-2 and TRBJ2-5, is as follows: GAGVSQSPSNKVTEKGKDVELRCDPISGHTALYWYRQSLGQGLEFLIYFQGNSAPDKSGLPSDRFSAERTGGSVSTLTIQRTQQEDSAVYLCASSSPWETQYFGPGTRLLVL.

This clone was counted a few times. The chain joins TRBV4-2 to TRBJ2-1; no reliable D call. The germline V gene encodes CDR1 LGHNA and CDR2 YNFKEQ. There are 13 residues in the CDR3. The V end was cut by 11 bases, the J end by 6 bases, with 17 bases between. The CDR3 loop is CACSAQVLNEQFF. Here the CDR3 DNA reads TGTGCCTGCTCCGCCCAAGTCCTCAATGAGCAGTTCTTC.

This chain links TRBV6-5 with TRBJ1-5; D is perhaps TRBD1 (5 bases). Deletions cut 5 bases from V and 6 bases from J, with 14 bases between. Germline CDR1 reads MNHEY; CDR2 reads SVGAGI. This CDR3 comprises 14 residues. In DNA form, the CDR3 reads TGTGCCAGCAGTCCGGGCCCGGGGGGTCAGCCCCAGCATTTT. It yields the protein CASSPGPGGQPQHF.

CDR3 in DNA: TGCAGCGTTCACACACCCACACTGACTGAAGCTTTCTTT. Its protein is CSVHTPTLTEAFF. This chain uses TRBV29-1 with TRBJ1-1; no definite D call. The CDR3 runs 13 residues. The germline gives CDR1 SQVTM, CDR2 ANQGSEA. V gave up 5 bases and J gave up 5 bases, with 15 bases separating them.

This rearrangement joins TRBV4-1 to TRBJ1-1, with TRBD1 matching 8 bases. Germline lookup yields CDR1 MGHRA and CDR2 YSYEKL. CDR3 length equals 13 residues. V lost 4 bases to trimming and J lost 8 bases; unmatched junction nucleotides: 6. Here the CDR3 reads CASSRPRQGEAFF. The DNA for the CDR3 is TGCGCCAGCAGCCGACCAAGACAGGGGGAAGCTTTCTTT.

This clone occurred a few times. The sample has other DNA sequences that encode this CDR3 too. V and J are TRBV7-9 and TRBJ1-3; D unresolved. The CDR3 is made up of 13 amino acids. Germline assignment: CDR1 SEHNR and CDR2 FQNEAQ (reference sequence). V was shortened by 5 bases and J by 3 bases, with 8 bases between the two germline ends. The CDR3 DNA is TGTGCCAGCAGCCCCGTGGGTGGAAACACCATATATTTT. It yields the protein CASSPVGGNTIYF.

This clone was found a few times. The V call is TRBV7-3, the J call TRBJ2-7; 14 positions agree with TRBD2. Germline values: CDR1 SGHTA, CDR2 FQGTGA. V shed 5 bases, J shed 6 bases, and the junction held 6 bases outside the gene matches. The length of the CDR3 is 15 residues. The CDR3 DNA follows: TGTGCCAGCAGCCCCGGACTAGCGGGAGGAAGCGAGCAGTACTTC. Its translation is CASSPGLAGGSEQYF. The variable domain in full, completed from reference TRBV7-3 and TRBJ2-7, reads GAGVSQTPSNKVTEKGKYVELRCDPISGHTALYWYRQSLGQGPEFLIYFQGTGAADDSGLPNDRFFAVRPEGSVSTLKIQRTERGDSAVYLCASSPGLAGGSEQYFGPGTRLTVT.

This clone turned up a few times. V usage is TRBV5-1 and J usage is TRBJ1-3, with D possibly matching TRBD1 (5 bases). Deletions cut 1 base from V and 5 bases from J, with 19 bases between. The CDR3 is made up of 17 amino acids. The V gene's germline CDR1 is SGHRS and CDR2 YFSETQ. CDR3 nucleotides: TGCGCCAGCAGCTTGATGGTATGGGGGAAGAACCGAAACACCATATATTTT. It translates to CASSLMVWGKNRNTIYF.

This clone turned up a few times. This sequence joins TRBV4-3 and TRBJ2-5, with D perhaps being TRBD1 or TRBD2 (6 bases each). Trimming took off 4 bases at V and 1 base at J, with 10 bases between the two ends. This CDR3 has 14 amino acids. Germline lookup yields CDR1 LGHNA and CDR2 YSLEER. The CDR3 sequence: CASSRTGAQETQYF. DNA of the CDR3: TGCGCCAGCAGCCGAACGGGGGCCCAAGAGACCCAGTACTTC.

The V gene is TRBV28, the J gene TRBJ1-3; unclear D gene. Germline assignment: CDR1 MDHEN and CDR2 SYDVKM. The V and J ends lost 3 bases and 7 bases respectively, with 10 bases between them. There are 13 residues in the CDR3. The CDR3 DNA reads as TGTGCCAGCAGTTTGCCGGGTAGCAACACCATATATTTT. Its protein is CASSLPGSNTIYF.

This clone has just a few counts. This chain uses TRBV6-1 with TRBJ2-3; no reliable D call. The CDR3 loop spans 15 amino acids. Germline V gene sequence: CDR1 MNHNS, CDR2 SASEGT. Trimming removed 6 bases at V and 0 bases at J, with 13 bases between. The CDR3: CASRPRQGSTDTQYF. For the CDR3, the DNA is TGTGCCAGCAGACCACGACAAGGGAGCACAGATACGCAGTATTTT.

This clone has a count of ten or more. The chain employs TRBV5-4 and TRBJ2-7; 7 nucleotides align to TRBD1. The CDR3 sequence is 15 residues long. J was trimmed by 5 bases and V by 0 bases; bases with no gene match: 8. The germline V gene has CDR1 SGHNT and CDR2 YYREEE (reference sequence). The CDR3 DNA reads TGTGCCAGCAGCTTGGAAACAGGGGTACTCCACGAGCAGTACTTC. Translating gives CASSLETGVLHEQYF. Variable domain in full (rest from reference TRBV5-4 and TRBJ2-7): ETGVTQSPTHLIKTRGQQVTLRCSSQSGHNTVSWYQQALGQGPQFIFQYYREEENGRGNFPPRFSGLQFPNYSSELNVNALELDDSALYLCASSLETGVLHEQYFGPGTRLTVT.

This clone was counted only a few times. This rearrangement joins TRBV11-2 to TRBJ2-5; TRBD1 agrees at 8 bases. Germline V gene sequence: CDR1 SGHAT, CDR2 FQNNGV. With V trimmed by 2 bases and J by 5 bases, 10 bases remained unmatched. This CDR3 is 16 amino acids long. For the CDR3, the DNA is TGTGCCAGCAGCTTATCCGAGACAGGGGCATGGGAGACCCAGTACTTC. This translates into CASSLSETGAWETQYF.